The clone carrying this T cell receptor beta chain ranks as medium-sized. Its specificity is unknown. Germline V gives CDR1 SEHNR, CDR2 FQNEAQ (reference sequence). This CDR3 spans 13 amino acids. The junction had 4 bases not matched to a gene; V was cut back by 6 bases and J by 6 bases. This entry is derived from a study of naive and memory T cell subsets. Study-wide results and caveats: From naive to CM, EM and EMRA, diversity decreased and Gini increased.

An equimolar mix of two oligonucleotides served as the beta constant-region primer for TRBC1 and TRBC2. The ligated cDNA underwent four PCR rounds using SP2 and nested alpha and beta constant-region primers. TCRdb passed the UMI-ligation and nested PCR reads through MiXCR, listing each CDR3 protein once. The sample has 4,000 or so distinct CDR3 sequences, around 5.2% seen once; the top ten hold 20% to 30%. The sample was effector memory CD8+ T cells from blood. As for subset: effector memory, CD45RA- CD27-. This TCR derives from a human donor in good health. The chain is built from TRBV7-9 and TRBJ2-1; 8 positions agree with TRBD2. In nucleotides, the CDR3 is TGTGCCAGCAGGGCGGGAGGCCTCAATGAGCAGTTCTTC. It translates to CASRAGGLNEQFF.